A single TCR beta chain is shown here with its context. This sample stems from a study of T cell changes during pregnancy in multiple sclerosis. Sequenced by immunoSEQ multiplex PCR; TCRdb stores in-frame clones only, minus some. The sample yields roughly 60,000 clones, 96% seen once. The germline V and J ends were trimmed by 6 bases and 6 bases, with 8 bases remaining between them. CDR1 and CDR2 from the germline V gene are MNHEY and SMNVEV (reference sequence). This CDR3 region has 12 residues. The sequences come from CD8+ T cells from peripheral blood mononuclear cells, collected after pregnancy. The receptor's source is a female donor with multiple sclerosis, enrolled in a pregnancy study. The rearrangement joins TRBV27 to TRBJ2-2; tentatively, D is TRBD1 (5 bases). In nucleotides, the CDR3 is TGTGCCAGCAGCCAGGGTGCCGGGGAGCTGTTTTTT. This translates into CASSQGAGELFF.